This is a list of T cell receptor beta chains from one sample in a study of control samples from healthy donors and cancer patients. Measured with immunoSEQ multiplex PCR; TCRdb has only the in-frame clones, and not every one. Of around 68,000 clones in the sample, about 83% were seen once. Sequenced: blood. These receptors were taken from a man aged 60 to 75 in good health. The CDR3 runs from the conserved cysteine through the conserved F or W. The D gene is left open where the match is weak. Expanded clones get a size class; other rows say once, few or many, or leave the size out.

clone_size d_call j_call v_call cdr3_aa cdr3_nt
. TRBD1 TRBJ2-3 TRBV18 CASSTGQGIASVQYF TGTGCCAGTTCTACGGGACAGGGGATAGCCTCGGTTCAATATTTT
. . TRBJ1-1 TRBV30 CAWSVTGAHEAFF TGTGCCTGGAGTGTAACTGGCGCTCATGAAGCTTTCTTT
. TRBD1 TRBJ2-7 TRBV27 CASSSIGQGRNEQYF TGTGCCAGCAGTTCCATTGGACAGGGTAGAAACGAGCAGTACTTC
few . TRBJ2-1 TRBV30 CAWSRPPSNSGEQFF TGTGCCTGGAGTAGGCCTCCCAGTAATTCGGGTGAGCAGTTCTTC
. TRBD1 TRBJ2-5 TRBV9 CASSETGGEGETQYF TGTGCCAGCAGCGAGACAGGGGGAGAAGGAGAGACCCAGTACTTC
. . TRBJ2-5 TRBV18 CASSPYQETQYF TGTGCCAGCTCACCGTACCAAGAGACCCAGTACTTC
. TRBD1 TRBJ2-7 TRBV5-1 CASSLGQAPYEQYF TGCGCCAGCAGCTTAGGACAGGCCCCCTACGAGCAGTACTTC
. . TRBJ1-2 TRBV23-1 CASSPPRTFYPGYYGYTF TGCGCCAGCAGTCCTCCAAGGACATTTTACCCGGGATACTATGGCTACACCTTC
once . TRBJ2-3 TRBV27 CASSYSGSTDTQYF TGTGCCAGCAGTTATTCGGGGAGCACAGATACGCAGTATTTT
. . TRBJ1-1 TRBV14 CASSPTGSGTEAFF TGTGCCAGCAGCCCGACCGGGAGCGGGACTGAAGCTTTCTTT
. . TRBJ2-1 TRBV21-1 CASSNREGARCEQFF TGTGCCAGCAGCAACCGGGAGGGGGCTCGGTGTGAGCAGTTCTTC
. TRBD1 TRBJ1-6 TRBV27 CASSLADRNNSPLHF TGTGCCAGCAGTTTAGCGGACAGGAATAATTCACCCCTCCACTTT
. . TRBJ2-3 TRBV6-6 CATVDSSSTQYF TGTGCCACGGTAGACAGCTCCTCTACGCAGTATTTT
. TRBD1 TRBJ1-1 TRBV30 CAWRGQGVFAEAFF TGTGCCTGGAGGGGGCAGGGGGTGTTCGCTGAAGCTTTCTTT
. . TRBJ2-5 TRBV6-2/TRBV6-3 CASSYSEAGKETQYF TGTGCCAGCAGTTACTCGGAAGCGGGCAAGGAGACCCAGTACTTC
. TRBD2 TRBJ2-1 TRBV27 CASSFTPPVLAGGNEQFF TGTGCCAGCAGTTTTACCCCCCCCGTACTAGCGGGAGGAAATGAGCAGTTCTTC
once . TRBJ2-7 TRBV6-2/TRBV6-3 CASSYPPSEQYF TGTGCCAGCAGTTACCCCCCATCGGAGCAGTACTTC